This TCR beta chain is drawn from a study of T cells in Graves' hyperthyroidism and ophthalmopathy. The investigators amplified TCR beta CDR3 regions from RNA transcripts. Carried out on the TCR CDR3, a first-round RT-PCR used the HTBI primer set. MiXCR, run by TCRdb on the multiplex PCR reads, gives a single entry per CDR3 protein. The table lists fewer than 200,000 distinct CDR3 sequences, around 15% of them singletons. The receptor was isolated from a woman aged 45-65 years with Graves' hyperthyroidism. The sample comprised blood.

CDR3 sequence reads: CASNQRGGLPNEQFF. CDR3 in DNA: TGTGCCAGTAACCAGCGGGGGGGCCTTCCCAATGAGCAGTTCTTC. V usage is TRBV19 and J usage is TRBJ2-1; 10 bases are a match to TRBD2. Unmatched junction bases numbered 9, after V lost 7 bases and J lost 6 bases. Germline CDR1 reads LNHDA; CDR2 reads SQIVND (reference sequence). This CDR3 is built from 15 residues.